This T cell receptor (beta chain) was obtained from a study of T cells in Graves' hyperthyroidism and ophthalmopathy. The investigators amplified TCR beta CDR3 regions from RNA transcripts. Primed by the HTBI set, a first-round RT-PCR was run on the TCR CDR3. Each CDR3 protein is one row after TCRdb ran MiXCR on the multiplex PCR reads. The sample holds around 450,000 distinct CDR3 sequences; around 16% are singletons and the top ten take roughly 14%. The CDR3 runs to 14 residues. V was clipped by 2 bases and J by 2 bases, with 10 bases between them. Germline V gives CDR1 LGHNA, CDR2 YSLEER. The clonotype comes from a woman aged 18-35 years with Graves' hyperthyroidism. This chain uses TRBV4-3 with TRBJ2-7; D gene unclear. The sequencing sample was made of blood. The DNA of the CDR3 is TGCGCCAGCAGCCAATTCGGCTTCGCCTACGAGCAGTACTTC. Encoded protein: CASSQFGFAYEQYF.